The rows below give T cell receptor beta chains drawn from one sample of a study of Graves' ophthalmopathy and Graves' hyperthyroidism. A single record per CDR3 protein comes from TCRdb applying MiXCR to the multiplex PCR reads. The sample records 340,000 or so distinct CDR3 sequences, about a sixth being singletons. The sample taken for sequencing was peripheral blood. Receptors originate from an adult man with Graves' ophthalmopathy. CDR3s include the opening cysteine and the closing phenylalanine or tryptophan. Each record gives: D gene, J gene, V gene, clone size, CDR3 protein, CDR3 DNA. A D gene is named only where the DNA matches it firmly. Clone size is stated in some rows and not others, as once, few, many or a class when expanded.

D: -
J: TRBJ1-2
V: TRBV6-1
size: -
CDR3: CASIQTSGRAGGHTF
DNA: TGTGCCAGCATCCAAACCAGCGGCAGGGCCGGTGGCCACACCTTC

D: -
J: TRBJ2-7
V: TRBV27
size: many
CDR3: CASSPSGTNSYEQYF
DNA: TGTGCCAGCAGTCCCTCGGGGACAAACTCCTACGAGCAGTACTTC

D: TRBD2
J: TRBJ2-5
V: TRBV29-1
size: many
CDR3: CSVETYAREGAETQYF
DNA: TGCAGCGTTGAAACCTACGCGCGGGAGGGGGCAGAGACCCAGTACTTC

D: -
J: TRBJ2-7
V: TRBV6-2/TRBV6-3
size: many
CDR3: CASSYSPGFGEQYF
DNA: TGTGCCAGCAGTTACTCGCCGGGATTTGGCGAGCAGTACTTC

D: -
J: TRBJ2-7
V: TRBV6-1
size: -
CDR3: CASRPAGVAYEQYF
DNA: TGTGCCAGCAGGCCAGCAGGGGTAGCCTACGAGCAGTACTTC

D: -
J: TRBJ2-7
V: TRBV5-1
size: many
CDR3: CASGLGQDDRQYF
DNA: TGCGCCAGCGGACTGGGCCAAGATGATAGGCAGTACTTC

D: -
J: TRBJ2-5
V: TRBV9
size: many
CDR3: CASSISGEGETQYF
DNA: TGTGCCAGCAGCATCTCAGGGGAGGGGGAGACCCAGTACTTC

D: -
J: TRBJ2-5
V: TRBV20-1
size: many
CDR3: CSARDGGEFGTQYF
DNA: TGCAGTGCTAGAGATGGCGGGGAGTTCGGGACCCAGTACTTC

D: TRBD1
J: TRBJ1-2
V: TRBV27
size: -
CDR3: CASSPRQGWYGYTF
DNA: TGTGCCAGCAGCCCGAGACAGGGGTGGTATGGCTACACCTTC

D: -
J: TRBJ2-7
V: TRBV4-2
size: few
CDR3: CASSQDHGAGRADEQYF
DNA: TGTGCCAGCAGCCAAGATCATGGGGCCGGGAGAGCCGACGAGCAGTACTTC

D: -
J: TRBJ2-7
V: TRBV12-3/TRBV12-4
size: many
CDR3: CASSATDSTYEQYF
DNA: TGTGCCAGCAGCGCGACTGATTCTACCTACGAGCAGTACTTC

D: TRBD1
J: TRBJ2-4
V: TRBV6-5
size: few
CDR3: CASRIPGQDIQYF
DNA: TGTGCCAGCCGTATCCCGGGACAGGACATTCAGTACTTC

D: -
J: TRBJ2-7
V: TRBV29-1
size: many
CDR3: CSVVDIKSYEQYF
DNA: TGCAGCGTTGTGGACATAAAGTCCTACGAGCAGTACTTC